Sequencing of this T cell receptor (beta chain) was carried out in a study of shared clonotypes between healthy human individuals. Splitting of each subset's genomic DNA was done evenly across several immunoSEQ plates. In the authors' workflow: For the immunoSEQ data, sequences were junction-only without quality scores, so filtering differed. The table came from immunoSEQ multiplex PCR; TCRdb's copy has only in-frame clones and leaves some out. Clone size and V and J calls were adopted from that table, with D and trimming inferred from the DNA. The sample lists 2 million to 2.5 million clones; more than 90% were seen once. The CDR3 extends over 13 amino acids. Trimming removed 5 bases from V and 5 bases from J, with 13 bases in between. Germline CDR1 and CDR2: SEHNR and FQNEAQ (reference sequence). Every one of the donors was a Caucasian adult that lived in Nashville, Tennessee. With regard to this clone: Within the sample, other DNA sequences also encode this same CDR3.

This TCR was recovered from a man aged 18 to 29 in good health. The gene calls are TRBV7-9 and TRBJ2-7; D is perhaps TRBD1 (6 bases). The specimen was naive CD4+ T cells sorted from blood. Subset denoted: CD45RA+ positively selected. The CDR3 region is CASSLQGSHEQYF. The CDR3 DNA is TGTGCCAGCAGCCTCCAGGGGAGCCACGAGCAGTACTTC. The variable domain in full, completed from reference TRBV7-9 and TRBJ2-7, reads DTGVSQNPRHKITKRGQNVTFRCDPISEHNRLYWYRQTLGQGPEFLTYFQNEAQLEKSRLLSDRFSAERPKGSFSTLEIQRTEQGDSAMYLCASSLQGSHEQYFGPGTRLTVT.